One sample yielded the 6 T cell receptor beta chains listed below, sequenced in a study of blood T cell repertoires in COVID-19. Using immunoSEQ multiplex PCR, the repertoire was profiled, and TCRdb retains in-frame clones only, with some absent. The data show roughly 360,000 clones, with roughly 86% seen just once and 0.85% to 1.2% held by the top ten. Sequencing used peripheral blood. The receptors derive from a human donor with acute or convalescent COVID-19. The donor label of this sample is uncertain.

This chain links TRBV2 with TRBJ1-1; perhaps TRBD1 as D (5 bases). There are 13 residues in the CDR3. Trimming shortened V by 3 bases and J by 12 bases, and 17 bases separated the two germline ends. The germline gives CDR1 SNHLY, CDR2 FYNNEI. DNA of the CDR3: TGTGCCAGCAGTGAGGATTGGCAGGGTAGAACTTTCTTT. It specifies CASSEDWQGRTFF.

The chain has TRBV2 and TRBJ2-5, with a weak D call TRBD1 (6 bases). The CDR3 has 14 residues. In germline, CDR1 is SNHLY, CDR2 FYNNEI. Trimming stripped 5 bases from V and 5 bases from J, with 15 bases between. CDR3 residues: CASSPNRAGETQYF. In nucleotides, the CDR3 is TGTGCCAGCAGTCCGAACAGGGCCGGGGAGACCCAGTACTTC.

The V gene is TRBV7-9, the J gene TRBJ1-3; no reliable D call. Germline V gives CDR1 SEHNR, CDR2 FQNEAQ (reference sequence). V was cut by 5 bases and J by 8 bases, with 7 bases left in between. The CDR3 is made up of 11 amino acids. The CDR3 reads CASSPIYTIYF. In DNA form, the CDR3 reads TGTGCCAGCAGCCCTATATACACCATATATTTT.

The J gene is TRBJ2-1, the V gene TRBV4-1; 9 bases agree with TRBD2. Germline V gene data show CDR1 as MGHRA and CDR2 as YSYEKL. J lost 16 bases, V lost 3 bases, and 16 bases had no gene match. CDR3 size: 15 residues. CDR3 sequence reads: CASSHRPVAGGPRFF. In DNA, the CDR3 is TGCGCCAGCAGCCATCGTCCGGTGGCGGGGGGGCCTCGATTCTTC.

The chain links TRBV29-1 to TRBJ2-7, with 12 positions matching TRBD2. With 6 bases clipped from V and 1 base from J, the junction kept 4 bases outside the gene matches. CDR1 and CDR2 from the germline V gene are SQVTM and ANQGSEA. The CDR3 consists of 14 residues. The CDR3 nucleotides are TGCAGCGTCTACGGACTAGCGGGATCCTACGAGCAGTACTTC. Translating it yields CSVYGLAGSYEQYF.

Many counts were recorded for this clone. This chain links TRBV4-1 with TRBJ2-7; the match to TRBD1 covers 7 bases. The junction had 7 bases not matched to a gene; V was cut back by 2 bases and J by 3 bases. The germline gives CDR1 MGHRA, CDR2 YSYEKL. This CDR3 is 15 amino acids long. As DNA, the CDR3 is TGCGCCAGCAGCCAATATTCGACAGGGAGCTACGAGCAGTACTTC. It translates to CASSQYSTGSYEQYF.